These T cell receptor beta chains were read from a single sample in a study of cytomegalovirus exposure and HLA in healthy donors. Here immunoSEQ multiplex PCR was the method, and the copy in TCRdb shows in-frame clones only, minus some. Its clone listing holds about 92,000 clones. The material sequenced was PBMCs. These receptors were obtained from a man aged 50-60 years in good health and CMV-seropositive. Each CDR3 is given with its conserved first and last residue. Fields, in order: D gene, J gene, V gene, CDR3 DNA, CDR3 protein. D genes are given only for firm matches.

.	TRBJ2-5	TRBV5-4	TGTGCCAGCAGCTTGGATGCTCGGCAAGAGACCCAGTACTTC	CASSLDARQETQYF
TRBD2	TRBJ2-3	TRBV7-9	TGTGCCAGCAGCTTAGGACTAGCGGGAGTGTCAGATACGCAGTATTTT	CASSLGLAGVSDTQYF
.	TRBJ2-6	TRBV5-1	TGCGCCAGCAGCTGGTCTAGGGGCGTGGGTCCTAACTCTGGGGCCAACGTCCTGACTTTC	CASSWSRGVGPNSGANVLTF
.	TRBJ1-1	TRBV4-1	TGCGCCAGCAGCCTTTCAGGGATCACTGAAGCTTTCTTT	CASSLSGITEAFF
TRBD1	TRBJ1-2	TRBV18	TGTGCCAGCTCCCTTGGACAGGGGAACTATGGCTACTCCTTC	CASSLGQGNYGYSF
.	TRBJ1-2	TRBV7-3	TGTGCCAGCAGCCCCGAGGGCTATGGCTACACCTTC	CASSPEGYGYTF
.	TRBJ1-5	TRBV30	TGTGCCTGGGGGGCCCGAAACAATCAGCCCCAGCATTTT	CAWGARNNQPQHF
.	TRBJ2-3	TRBV7-2	TGTGCCAGCAGCTTACAGATTAGCACAGATACGCAGTATTTT	CASSLQISTDTQYF
.	TRBJ1-5	TRBV10-2	TGCGCCAGCAGTGAGGCCAGGGAACAGCCCCAGCATTTT	CASSEAREQPQHF
.	TRBJ2-1	TRBV30	TGTGCCTGGAGTCCGAGCTCCGACAATGAGCAGTTCTTC	CAWSPSSDNEQFF
.	TRBJ1-1	TRBV19	TGTGCCAGTAGTTCTGGGACATCCGCGGAAGCTTTCTTT	CASSSGTSAEAFF
.	TRBJ2-1	TRBV18	TGTGCCAGCTCCCGAGACAGTGGCTCCTACAATGAGCAGTTCTTC	CASSRDSGSYNEQFF
.	TRBJ1-1	TRBV7-2	TGTGCCAGCAGCCTCCCCGCGGGGTACACTGAAGCTTTCTTT	CASSLPAGYTEAFF
TRBD1	TRBJ1-1	TRBV29-1	TGCAGCACGGACAGGGGGCTAACTGAAGCTTTCTTT	CSTDRGLTEAFF
.	TRBJ1-3	TRBV29-1	TGCAGCTTCCTGGTTGGTAGCTCTGGAAACACCATATATTTT	CSFLVGSSGNTIYF
.	TRBJ2-1	TRBV30	TGTGCCTGGACCCCCGGAAACAGTTACAATGAGCAGTTCTTC	CAWTPGNSYNEQFF
.	TRBJ2-3	TRBV5-4	TGTGCCAGCAGCATCCAGGGGATTGATACGCAGTATTTT	CASSIQGIDTQYF
TRBD2	TRBJ2-3	TRBV18	TGTGCCAGCTCACCACTAGCGGGAGCTTCAGATACGCAGTATTTT	CASSPLAGASDTQYF
TRBD1	TRBJ2-1	TRBV28	TGTGCCAGCAGTTTAAACAGGGGCGAGCAGTTCTTC	CASSLNRGEQFF
.	TRBJ2-5	TRBV5-1	TGCGCCAGCAGCTTGGCCGCGACCCACGGCGGAGAGACCCAGTACTTC	CASSLAATHGGETQYF
TRBD1	TRBJ1-2	TRBV5-1	TGCGCCAGCAGCTTGGGGGACAGGGGTGGCTACACCTTC	CASSLGDRGGYTF
TRBD1	TRBJ1-3	TRBV11-2	TGTGCCAGCAGCTTAGGGACAGGGTCTGGAAACACCATATATTTT	CASSLGTGSGNTIYF
TRBD2	TRBJ2-4	TRBV6-1	TGTGCCAGCACCATAGCGGGAGCGGCCAAAAACATTCAGTACTTC	CASTIAGAAKNIQYF
TRBD1	TRBJ1-4	TRBV5-1	TGCGCCAGCAGCGTACAGGGGTTAGAACTGTTTTTT	CASSVQGLELFF
.	TRBJ1-2	TRBV18	TGTGCCAGCTCACCAGGTCCCGGTAACTATGGCTACACCTTC	CASSPGPGNYGYTF
.	TRBJ1-3	TRBV28	TGTGCCAGCAGTTTATCCCCAGGGACTGGAAACACCATATATTTT	CASSLSPGTGNTIYF
TRBD1	TRBJ1-2	TRBV7-9	TGTGCCAGCAGCCAGGGACAGGGGATGGGGTATGGCTACACCTTC	CASSQGQGMGYGYTF
.	TRBJ2-3	TRBV5-1	TGCGCCAGCAGGCAAGCCTATAGCACAGATACGCAGTATTTT	CASRQAYSTDTQYF
TRBD2	TRBJ2-3	TRBV10-1	TGCGCCAGCAGTGAGGGACTAGCGGTATACACAGATACGCAGTATTTT	CASSEGLAVYTDTQYF
.	TRBJ1-5	TRBV4-3	TGCGCCAGCAGCCAAGATAGGGCTAGCAATCAGCCCAAGCATTTT	CASSQDRASNQPKHF
TRBD2	TRBJ2-3	TRBV7-7	TGTGCTAGCAGCCCGCGGCTAGCGGGACTCCCCACAGATACGCAGTATTTT	CASSPRLAGLPTDTQYF
.	TRBJ1-3	TRBV30	TGTGCCTGCCTAAACTCTGGAAACACCATATATTTT	CACLNSGNTIYF
.	TRBJ1-4	TRBV30	TGTGCCTGGAGTTTTGGCAGGGGTGGTGCTAATGAAAAACTGTTTTTT	CAWSFGRGGANEKLFF
TRBD1	TRBJ2-1	TRBV10-3	TGTGCCATCAGTACCTTCCGAGGCAGGGTAGGGGGCGGTGAGCAGTTCTTC	CAISTFRGRVGGGEQFF
TRBD2	TRBJ2-1	TRBV7-9	TGTGCCAGCAGCCCTCCCACTAGCGGGCCATACAATGAGCAGTTCTTC	CASSPPTSGPYNEQFF
.	TRBJ1-5	TRBV19	TGTGCCAGTAGTACCGCGAGGAGGGTGGGCAATCAGCCCCAGCATTTT	CASSTARRVGNQPQHF
.	TRBJ2-4	TRBV30	TGTGCCTGGAGTCCAGGGATCGACATTCAGTACTTC	CAWSPGIDIQYF
.	TRBJ1-2	TRBV30	TGTGCCTGGAGTTTTGACTCGGGCTACACCTTC	CAWSFDSGYTF
.	TRBJ2-5	TRBV6-6	TGTGCCAGCAGTTACTCGGGGCAGAGGGAGACCCAGTACTTC	CASSYSGQRETQYF
TRBD2	TRBJ2-1	TRBV10-2	TGCGCCAGCAGTAGAGGACTAGAAGCCTACAATGAGCAGTTCTTC	CASSRGLEAYNEQFF
TRBD1	TRBJ1-1	TRBV7-9	TGTGCCAGCAGCCGGACAGGGGGGCGCACTGAAGCTTTCTTT	CASSRTGGRTEAFF
.	TRBJ1-4	TRBV6-1	TGTGCCAGCAGTGACCACAGGGAGGAAAAACTGTTTTTT	CASSDHREEKLFF
.	TRBJ1-5	TRBV19	TGTGCCAGTCTTCGTCGAGGGGACTATAGCAATCAGCCCCAGCATTTT	CASLRRGDYSNQPQHF
.	TRBJ1-3	TRBV6-5	TGTGCCAGCAGTTACTACGGCGGCTCTGGAAACACCATATATTTT	CASSYYGGSGNTIYF
TRBD2	TRBJ2-1	TRBV27	TGTGCCAGCAGTTACCTAGCGGGAAATAATGAGCAGTTCTTC	CASSYLAGNNEQFF
.	TRBJ2-5	TRBV30	TGTGCCTGGAGTGTAATTGTGGGAGGAGGCGAGACCCAGTACTTC	CAWSVIVGGGETQYF
TRBD1	TRBJ1-1	TRBV7-2	TGTGCCAGCAGCCCAGGAGGGGGCTGGATGAACACTGAAGCTTTCTTT	CASSPGGGWMNTEAFF